Included here is one T cell receptor (beta chain) sequence, with context. Antigen: not known. The CDR3 runs to 15 residues. Germline CDR1 reads MDHEN; CDR2 reads SYDVKM. V gave up 1 base and J gave up 0 bases, with 9 bases separating them. The data stem from a study of cytomegalovirus exposure and HLA in healthy donors. Primers: 60 Vbeta forward and 13 Jbeta reverse. Generated by immunoSEQ multiplex PCR, the TCRdb table keeps only in-frame clones and is missing some. The table shows 100,000 to 150,000 clones, with 78% occurring only once. Study-level results: Previous analysis showed most TCR beta V segments were productive about 87% or about 30% of the time. A later analysis reportedly identified an Asian-associated ancestry cluster as carrying fewer N-insertions than the roughly 700-donor mean.

This sequence joins TRBV28 and TRBJ1-2; D is undetermined. The TCR originated in a middle-aged woman in good health and CMV-seronegative. The sequenced material came from PBMCs. DNA of the CDR3: TGTGCCAGCAGTTTATACCAGGAAGCTAACTATGGCTACACCTTC. Translating it yields CASSLYQEANYGYTF.